The 3 T cell receptor beta chains presented below share a single source sample, sequenced in a study of Tregs in tolerant kidney transplant recipients. The protocol was immunoSEQ multiplex PCR, while the TCRdb copy is restricted to in-frame clones and leaves out a portion. This sample's clone table lists some 31,000 clones. The sample here was CD8+ T cells from blood, taken before the transplant. All receptors come from a human donor who received a combined kidney and bone marrow transplant.

Notes on this clone: The read terminates 3 residues before the CDR3 end, so the remaining end is supplied by the germline J gene. The chain joins TRBV7-9 to TRBJ2-1, with 12 bases that match TRBD2. The J segment lost 5 bases and the V segment lost 5 bases, leaving 4 bases of the junction unmatched. Germline V gene data show CDR1 as SEHNR and CDR2 as FQNEAQ (reference sequence). This CDR3 is 15 amino acids long. CDR3 DNA, as far as it was read: TGTGCCAGCAGCGCTCGACTAGCGGGAGACAATGAG. This sequence encodes CASSARLAGDNE. The whole CDR3 protein reads CASSARLAGDNEQFF.

With regard to this clone: Read sequence stops 3 residues before the CDR3 end, and the germline J gene provides the missing end. The chain carries TRBV13 and TRBJ2-2, with a weak D call TRBD1 (6 bases). Germline V lookup: CDR1 PRHDT, CDR2 FYEKMQ (reference sequence). Deletions cut 5 bases from V and 1 base from J, with 8 bases between. The CDR3 sequence is 14 residues long. The CDR3 sequence is CASSPGQNTGELFF. CDR3 DNA, as far as it was read: TGTGCCAGCAGCCCGGGACAGAACACCGGGGAG.

A remark on this clone: The missing CDR3 end, 3 residues past where the read stops, is filled in from the germline J gene. The chain is built from TRBV19 and TRBJ2-7; 8 bases line up with TRBD1. The germline V gene has CDR1 LNHDA and CDR2 SQIVND (reference sequence). There are 15 residues in the CDR3. Trimming removed 3 bases from V and 4 bases from J; junction bases left unmatched: 8. CDR3: CASSIGQGFPYEQYF. The sequenced part of the CDR3 DNA is TGTGCCAGTAGTATCGGACAGGGCTTTCCTTACGAG.